This T cell receptor (beta chain) was identified during a study of T cell repertoires in cytomegalovirus infection. Turning to the study itself: HLA-C-restricted CMV epitopes, recently identified, and well-studied HLA-B-restricted ones were used by the study.

Details on this clonotype: The antigen is not known.

This CDR3 comprises 14 residues. The V gene lost 8 bases and the J gene lost 2 bases, with 14 bases spanning the gap. Per germline, CDR1 SEHNR and CDR2 FQNEAQ (reference sequence). TCRdb called the reads again in MiXCR, with one record for every CDR3 protein. The sample holds about 900,000 distinct CDR3 sequences; roughly 31% are singletons and the top ten take about an eighth. This TCR derives from a human donor in good health (CMV status not recorded). Some clones in this sample may be carry-over from other donors' samples. The gene calls are TRBV7-9 and TRBJ2-3; D unclear. Here the sequenced sample was cultured CD8+ T cells from PBMCs, taken from culture after CMV antigen stimulation. The CDR3 nucleotides read TGTGCCAGCGCTAGACAACCTTCCACAGATACGCAGTATTTT. Encoded protein: CASARQPSTDTQYF. Variable domain in full (rest from reference TRBV7-9 and TRBJ2-3): DTGVSQNPRHKITKRGQNVTFRCDPISEHNRLYWYRQTLGQGPEFLTYFQNEAQLEKSRLLSDRFSAERPKGSFSTLEIQRTEQGDSAMYLCASARQPSTDTQYFGPGTRLTVL.